These 11 T cell receptor beta chains share one sample of origin, sequenced in a study of blood T cell repertoires in COVID-19 (dated by TCRdb to about 2020). The library was produced with the immunoSEQ multiplex PCR assay. TCRdb re-hosts the immuneACCESS table, in-frame sequences only. Its copies lack some clones; in the studies checked, an unresolved V gene accounts for under half of them, and the cause for the rest is not known. Here the sample has fewer than 150,000 clones; roughly 80% occur a single time. About 7% of the sample lies in the top ten. Material for sequencing was peripheral blood. The source of these receptors is a human donor in a cohort sampled during active COVID-19.

The rearrangement uses TRBV7-9 and TRBJ2-1, with D perhaps matching TRBD2 (7 bases). The V end was cut by 5 bases, the J end by 10 bases, with 18 bases between. The CDR3 totals 14 residues. Germline CDR1 and CDR2: SEHNR and FQNEAQ (reference sequence). CDR3 sequence: CASSQDRTRDEQFF. DNA for the CDR3: TGTGCCAGCAGCCAAGACAGGACTAGAGACGAGCAGTTCTTC.

This CDR3 reads CASSQGADSYGYTF. The CDR3, as DNA: TGTGCCAGCAGCCAAGGCGCAGACAGCTATGGCTACACCTTC. V and J are TRBV4-2 and TRBJ1-2; D is perhaps TRBD1 (5 bases). Germline CDR1 is LGHNA and CDR2 is YNFKEQ. Trimming shortened V by 1 base and J by 4 bases, and 10 bases separated the two germline ends. The CDR3 is 14 amino acids.

This clone has only a few counts. CDR3: CASMFAANYGYTF. CDR3 nucleotides: TGTGCCAGTATGTTCGCAGCTAACTATGGCTACACCTTC. V gene TRBV19 combines with J gene TRBJ1-2; D is unclear. The germline V and J ends were trimmed by 7 bases and 0 bases, with 9 bases remaining between them. Germline loops: CDR1 LNHDA, CDR2 SQIVND (reference sequence). This CDR3 contains 13 residues.

As concerns this clone: This sample includes further DNA sequences coding for the same CDR3. This chain connects TRBV6-6 to TRBJ1-5; D unclear. Germline CDR1 is MNHNY and CDR2 is SVGAGI (reference sequence). This CDR3 comprises 14 residues. V was cut by 4 bases and J by 3 bases, with 10 bases left in between. The CDR3: CASSLPGSNQPQHF. The CDR3 coding sequence is TGTGCCAGCAGTTTGCCGGGTTCCAATCAGCCCCAGCATTTT.

CDR3 bases: TGTGCCAGCAGCTTAGCCAGGGCAAGCTACGAGCAGTACTTC. Translating it yields CASSLARASYEQYF. V usage is TRBV7-2 and J usage is TRBJ2-7; a possible D gene is TRBD1 (5 bases). CDR1 is SGHTA, CDR2 FQGNSA, per germline. Trimming removed 0 bases from V and 3 bases from J, with 9 bases in between. The CDR3 has 14 residues.

This rearrangement joins TRBV5-5 to TRBJ2-1; perhaps TRBD1 as D (5 bases). This CDR3 has 15 amino acids. The germline V gene encodes CDR1 SGHKS and CDR2 YYEKEE (reference sequence). Trimming took 0 bases from V and 4 from J, leaving 11 bases between them. The CDR3 here is CASSLGRVSYNEQFF. CDR3 sequence (DNA): TGTGCCAGCAGCTTGGGCAGGGTATCTTACAATGAGCAGTTCTTC.

This rearrangement joins TRBV7-9 to TRBJ2-5; D is possibly TRBD1 (6 bases). Germline values: CDR1 SEHNR, CDR2 FQNEAQ (reference sequence). The CDR3 is 14 amino acids. The V end lost 5 bases, the J end lost 5 bases, and 15 bases lay between the germline ends. This chain's CDR3 is CASSARWGLETQYF. CDR3 DNA: TGTGCCAGCAGCGCCAGGTGGGGGCTGGAGACCCAGTACTTC.

The chain is built from TRBV18 and TRBJ2-7, with a possible D match to TRBD1 (6 bases). Germline CDR1 is KGHSH and CDR2 is LQKENI. V shed 2 bases and J shed 2 bases, with 7 bases lying between them. The CDR3 has 13 residues. CDR3 region: CASSPDRTYEQYF. The CDR3 DNA sequence: TGTGCCAGCTCACCAGACAGGACCTACGAGCAGTACTTC. Full variable domain (rest looked up from reference TRBV18 and TRBJ2-7): NAGVMQNPRHLVRRRGQEARLRCSPMKGHSHVYWYRQLPEEGLKFMVYLQKENIIDESGMPKERFSAEFPKEGPSILRIQQVVRGDSAAYFCASSPDRTYEQYFGPGTRLTVT.

The rearrangement joins TRBV9 to TRBJ1-2, with D maybe TRBD1 (6 bases). CDR1 and CDR2 from the germline V gene are SGDLS and YYNGEE. This CDR3 spans 11 amino acids. Trimming shortened V by 5 bases and J by 12 bases, and 14 bases separated the two germline ends. The CDR3 region is CASSQNRVHTF. CDR3 nucleotide sequence: TGTGCCAGCAGTCAGAACAGGGTACACACCTTC. Using reference TRBV9 and TRBJ1-2 for the parts outside the CDR3, the full variable domain is DSGVTQTPKHLITATGQRVTLRCSPRSGDLSVYWYQQSLDQGLQFLIQYYNGEERAKGNILERFSAQQFPDLHSELNLSSLELGDSALYFCASSQNRVHTFGSGTRLTVV.

The chain joins TRBV18 to TRBJ1-4; D is possibly TRBD1 (5 bases). The CDR3 has 14 amino acids. Germline V gene data show CDR1 as KGHSH and CDR2 as LQKENI. Trimming pared 2 bases from V and 7 bases from J, leaving 11 bases between. CDR3 nucleotide sequence: TGTGCCAGCTCACCATTTAAAGGGGTTGAAAAACTGTTTTTT. Translated, it gives CASSPFKGVEKLFF.

The rearrangement joins TRBV9 to TRBJ1-6; D perhaps matches TRBD1 (5 bases). CDR3 length equals 15 residues. V dropped 4 bases and J dropped 10 bases, with 18 bases sitting between them. Germline CDR1 and CDR2: SGDLS and YYNGEE. CDR3 in DNA: TGTGCCAGCAGCACCATCGGGGGGAGTGGGTCACCCCTCCACTTT. This gives the protein CASSTIGGSGSPLHF.